This T cell receptor beta chain was documented in a study of blood T cell repertoires in COVID-19. Study overall: Samples of COVID-19 (acute and convalescent) were obtained from the United States, Italy and Spain. Sample material is recorded as cDNA or gDNA derived from T cells, B-cell-depleted T cells, or PBMCs.

In the authors' methods: Amplification from reference gene primers served as the basis for estimated nucleated cell counts. Produced via immunoSEQ multiplex PCR; TCRdb's table is partial and in-frame only. That table gives V, J and clone size, and the DNA gave D and trimming. The sample holds fewer than 110,000 clones, over 85% seen once. This TCR came from a woman of 80 years or more in a cohort sampled during active COVID-19. Sequencing was carried out using peripheral blood.

This chain's CDR3 is CATGQTGGFSTDTQYF. CDR3 in DNA: TGTGCCACCGGGCAAACAGGGGGCTTTAGCACAGATACGCAGTATTTT. The rearrangement joins TRBV24-1 to TRBJ2-3; 9 bases match TRBD1. Per the germline V gene, CDR1 is KGHDR and CDR2 is SFDVKD. The CDR3 sequence is 16 residues long. V trimming: 9 bases; J trimming: 0 bases; junction bases outside the gene matches: 9.